The clone carrying this T cell receptor (beta chain) was seen a single time. No antigen is known for it. Sequenced by immunoSEQ multiplex PCR; TCRdb stores in-frame clones only, minus some. Of tens of thousands of clones listed, less than 70% are singletons. Germline V gene data show CDR1 as SGHDT and CDR2 as YYEEEE. Trimming left V 0 bases short and J 5 bases short, with 14 bases between. The CDR3 loop spans 15 amino acids. Time point here: week 47, end of study. Every vaccine dose comprised 300 ug of mutant IDH1 20-mer peptide plus topical imiquimod. This specimen comes from a study of a mutant IDH1 vaccine in newly diagnosed glioma. Study-level information: Patients were started on vaccination 4-6 weeks after radiotherapy alone, or with temozolomide cycles. Standard pretreatment was either radiotherapy, temozolomide, or, for most, radiochemotherapy with temozolomide. V12 came at week 35, V13 at week 47.

Study-wide points: Whatever changes occurred in top peripheral T cell clonotypes seemed unrelated to pseudoprogression.

Sequencing was performed on peripheral blood mononuclear cells (PBMCs), taken from a glioma patient whose treatment included an IDH1 peptide vaccine. The chain employs TRBV5-6 and TRBJ1-2; TRBD1 might be the D (6 bases). The sequence was obtained from a man in his forties or fifties with glioma. Some clones in this sample may be carry-over from other donors' samples. The chain's CDR3 is CASSLDGGRRYGYTF. The CDR3 DNA is TGTGCCAGCAGCTTGGACGGGGGCCGGCGATATGGCTACACCTTC.